These 21 T cell receptor beta chains originate from one sample sequenced in a study of beta chain features in type 1 diabetes. As every portion of the isolated RNA was reverse transcribed, the sequencing read expressed TCRB transcripts. Clones were sequenced by immunoSEQ multiplex PCR, and TCRdb holds only the in-frame ones, with some missing. The sample yields about 300,000 clones, under 8.5% seen once. The source material was central memory CD4+ T cells from blood. Receptors were obtained from a woman in her late teens or twenties in good health.

This clone has just a few counts. V gene TRBV7-2 combines with J gene TRBJ2-4; possibly TRBD2 for D (5 bases). CDR1 is SGHTA, CDR2 FQGNSA, per germline. V was cut by 6 bases and J by 3 bases, with 12 bases left in between. CDR3 size: 14 residues. CDR3 sequence reads: CASSPLANKNIQYF. The CDR3 DNA follows: TGTGCCAGCAGTCCTCTAGCCAACAAAAACATTCAGTACTTC.

This clone was observed a few times. CDR3 DNA: TGTGCCAGCCAGACAGGGTCGGGCAATCAGCCCCAGCATTTT. Its protein is CASQTGSGNQPQHF. V usage is TRBV2 and J usage is TRBJ1-5, with TRBD1 matching 7 bases. V trimming: 8 bases; J trimming: 2 bases; junction bases outside the gene matches: 6. Looked up from germline, CDR1 is SNHLY and CDR2 is FYNNEI. This CDR3 comprises 14 residues. Full variable domain (missing parts from reference TRBV2 and TRBJ1-5): EPEVTQTPSHQVTQMGQEVILRCVPISNHLYFYWYRQILGQKVEFLVSFYNNEISEKSEIFDDQFSVERPDGSNFTLKIRSTKLEDSAMYFCASQTGSGNQPQHFGDGTRLSIL.

The chain has TRBV2 and TRBJ2-3, with a tentative D call TRBD1 (6 bases). Trimming removed 6 bases at V and 5 bases at J, with 9 bases between. From germline, CDR1 is SNHLY and CDR2 FYNNEI. The CDR3 contains 12 residues. In DNA, the CDR3 is TGTGCCAGCAGCCTGACAGGAGATACGCAGTATTTT. As protein: CASSLTGDTQYF.

This clone came up a few times. The chain combines TRBV4-2 with TRBJ2-3; 10 nucleotides agree with TRBD2. The CDR3 loop spans 17 amino acids. Germline V lookup: CDR1 LGHNA, CDR2 YNFKEQ. The V segment lost 4 bases and the J segment 5 bases; nucleotides outside the gene matches: 12. CDR3 residues: CASSLQPAGGPRDTQYF. The CDR3 DNA sequence: TGTGCCAGCAGCCTCCAACCAGCGGGAGGGCCTCGAGATACGCAGTATTTT.

The table lists this clone with many counts. This chain connects TRBV7-9 to TRBJ2-7; 9 nucleotides align to TRBD1. This CDR3 has 14 amino acids. J gave up 3 bases and V 5 bases, and 5 bases lay outside the gene matches. Per the germline V gene, CDR1 is SEHNR and CDR2 is FQNEAQ (reference sequence). Written as DNA, the CDR3 is TGTGCCAGCAGCCAAACAGGGGGCGGCTACGAGCAGTACGTC. Protein: CASSQTGGGYEQYV.

The chain carries TRBV7-3 and TRBJ2-5, with D perhaps TRBD1 (6 bases). V lost 3 bases, J lost 5 bases, and 16 bases lay in between. CDR1 SGHTA and CDR2 FQGTGA come from the germline V gene. The CDR3 totals 15 residues. DNA for the CDR3: TGTGCCAGCAGCTTGTTAGGGGGTTTCTTGGAGACCCAGTACTTC. This encodes CASSLLGGFLETQYF.

V is TRBV18 and J is TRBJ1-3, with D unclear. The V end lost 3 bases, the J end lost 0 bases, and 9 bases lay between the germline ends. The CDR3 covers 15 residues. Germline CDR1 and CDR2: KGHSH and LQKENI. The CDR3 region has the DNA TGTGCCAGCTCACCTACGAGCGACTCTGGAAACACCATATATTTT. As protein: CASSPTSDSGNTIYF.

The rearrangement uses TRBV6-6 and TRBJ2-1; no clear D gene. V lost 2 bases to trimming and J lost 9 bases, with 17 bases between them. The CDR3 has 15 amino acids. Germline assignment: CDR1 MNHNY and CDR2 SVGAGI (reference sequence). The CDR3 nucleotides read TGTGCCAGCAGTTACGGGCCCCCCGGGCAGAGTGAGCAGTTCTTC. It specifies CASSYGPPGQSEQFF.

This clone turned up a few times. The V call is TRBV29-1, the J call TRBJ1-1; D is possibly TRBD1 (5 bases). From germline, CDR1 is SQVTM and CDR2 ANQGSEA. V was cut by 4 bases and J by 9 bases, with 9 bases left in between. CDR3 length: 10 residues. The CDR3 sequence: CSVGRVQAFF. DNA for the CDR3: TGCAGCGTTGGCAGGGTGCAAGCTTTCTTT.

The DNA for the CDR3 is TGTGCCAGCAGCCCGCTGGGAGATGGCTACACCTTC. Protein sequence: CASSPLGDGYTF. The chain joins TRBV7-2 to TRBJ1-2; D remains unclear. V was cut by 5 bases and J by 6 bases, with 10 bases left in between. The CDR3 sequence is 12 residues long. Germline lookup yields CDR1 SGHTA and CDR2 FQGNSA.

This clone was observed a few times. This could be a read error, since a much larger clone is one nucleotide away. The genes are TRBV6-9 and TRBJ1-1, with TRBD1 matching 7 bases. CDR3 length: 13 amino acids. The germline V gene has CDR1 MNHGY and CDR2 SVAAGI. The J segment lost 1 base and the V segment lost 6 bases, leaving 2 bases of the junction unmatched. CDR3 DNA sequence: TGTGCCAGCAGCTGGACAGGGAACACTGAAGCTTTCTTT. Protein product: CASSWTGNTEAFF.

The gene calls are TRBV19 and TRBJ2-5; 7 nucleotides align to TRBD1. Germline CDR1 LNHDA, CDR2 SQIVND (reference sequence). The CDR3 consists of 12 residues. Trimming at V came to 10 bases and at J to 5 bases, leaving 7 bases not matched to a gene. The CDR3 here is CANHFRGETQYF. CDR3 DNA sequence: TGTGCCAATCACTTCAGGGGGGAGACCCAGTACTTC.

This clone occurred a few times. The chain has TRBV7-9 and TRBJ1-4, with 9 bases that match TRBD1. This CDR3 has 15 amino acids. CDR1 is SEHNR, CDR2 FQNEAQ, per germline (reference sequence). J lost 6 bases, V lost 5 bases, and 7 bases had no gene match. The CDR3 DNA follows: TGTGCCAGCAGCCTCGCGGGACAGGGTGATGAAAAACTGTTTTTT. Amino acids: CASSLAGQGDEKLFF.

This clone was recorded many times. The chain is built from TRBV19 and TRBJ2-1; D not resolved. V dropped 8 bases and J dropped 2 bases, with 7 bases sitting between them. CDR3 length: 12 residues. CDR1 is LNHDA, CDR2 SQIVND, per germline (reference sequence). The CDR3, as DNA: TGTGCCAGTTGGGATACCTACAATGAGCAGTTCTTC. As protein: CASWDTYNEQFF.

This clone appeared many times. The gene calls are TRBV11-2 and TRBJ2-7, with 9 bases lining up with TRBD1. CDR3 length: 14 amino acids. Germline V gives CDR1 SGHAT, CDR2 FQNNGV. The J segment lost 3 bases and the V segment lost 5 bases, leaving 5 bases of the junction unmatched. The CDR3 loop is CASSPSTGGYEQYV. Here the CDR3 DNA reads TGTGCCAGCAGCCCCTCGACAGGGGGCTACGAGCAGTACGTC.

This clone was seen a few times. CDR3: CASSISGISRDTQYF. The DNA of the CDR3 is TGTGCCAGTAGTATTAGCGGGATCTCTAGAGATACGCAGTATTTT. The J gene is TRBJ2-3, the V gene TRBV19, with 8 bases aligning to TRBD2. The CDR3 is 15 amino acids. Germline V gene data show CDR1 as LNHDA and CDR2 as SQIVND (reference sequence). Germline trimming cut 3 bases from V and 5 bases from J; bases unmatched to any gene: 7.

This clone was seen only a few times. The chain employs TRBV7-3 and TRBJ2-2; a weak D match, TRBD2 (6 bases). Trimming shortened V by 5 bases and J by 1 base, and 11 bases separated the two germline ends. Germline V CDR1 and CDR2: SGHTA, FQGTGA. The CDR3 runs 15 residues. CDR3: CASSPLRENTGELFF. The CDR3 coding sequence is TGTGCCAGCAGCCCGCTGCGGGAGAACACCGGGGAGCTGTTTTTT.

This clone showed up just a few times. The genes are TRBV7-8 and TRBJ1-2; TRBD1 aligns across 7 bases. The junction had 9 bases not matched to a gene; V was cut back by 5 bases and J by 3 bases. Germline V gene lookup returns CDR1 SGHVS and CDR2 FQNEAQ. The CDR3 sequence is 15 residues long. The CDR3: CASSPTTGTHYGYTF. The CDR3 DNA reads TGTGCCAGCAGCCCGACGACAGGGACCCACTATGGCTACACCTTC.

In this sample, this clone turned up a few times. Here the CDR3 reads CASSYGREFSPLHF. CDR3 coding DNA: TGTGCCAGCAGTTATGGACGGGAATTTTCACCCCTCCACTTT. The chain recombines TRBV6-6 with TRBJ1-6; D is unresolved. Germline loops: CDR1 MNHNY, CDR2 SVGAGI (reference sequence). Trimming pared 3 bases from V and 9 bases from J, leaving 12 bases between. This CDR3 is 14 amino acids long.

The table lists this clone with a few counts. The V and J genes are TRBV7-9 and TRBJ2-7; 15 positions match TRBD2. V shed 1 base and J 9 bases; nucleotides not matched to a gene: 10. Germline-derived CDR1 and CDR2 are SEHNR and FQNEAQ (reference sequence). The length of the CDR3 is 17 residues. The CDR3 region is CASSLGGTSGRMARQYF. The CDR3 coding sequence is TGTGCCAGCAGCTTAGGAGGGACTAGCGGGAGGATGGCACGGCAGTACTTC.

Ten or more counts support this clone. The gene calls are TRBV7-2 and TRBJ2-7; TRBD2 might be the D (6 bases). V lost 0 bases, J lost 3 bases, and 9 bases lay in between. Germline CDR1 is SGHTA and CDR2 is FQGNSA. The CDR3 extends over 14 amino acids. The DNA of the CDR3 is TGTGCCAGCAGCTTAGCGTGGCGGGACTACGAGCAGTACGTC. This encodes CASSLAWRDYEQYV.